This note documents a single T cell receptor (beta chain) sequence. Its recognized antigen is unknown. One base away there is no much larger clone; base qualities are not given. This record belongs to a study of multiple sclerosis patients with progressive multifocal leukoencephalopathy (dated by TCRdb to about 2019). In the study overall: The controls were a handful of MS patients treated with natalizumab who did not develop PML and who were sampled longitudinally. The study examined peripheral T and B cells of MS patients who developed PML (4 under natalizumab, 1 after alemtuzumab) and treated patients who did not. Two natalizumab-treated patients who later developed PML were followed longitudinally from before therapy through 6 and 12 months to PML onset. The study was designed to detect JC virus-specific or public T-cell expansions arising at the time of PML onset. Study-level results and caveats: Because the cohort was small and descriptive, it remained unclear whether the findings reflect JC virus infection or general immunocompromise. Only peripheral blood was analyzed, although cerebrospinal fluid or brain lymphocytes might be more informative for natalizumab-associated PML. No common TRBV or TRBJ gene usage or preferential TRBV-TRBJ pairings were detected when PML developed. In most PML patients, lower normalized Shannon entropy suggested less diverse TRB repertoires, while the natalizumab-treated controls had values close to 1. Only PML patients had TRB clones above 0.5% frequency, but the clones expanded at PML onset were already present before and during natalizumab therapy.

TRB CDR3 regions were amplified from genomic DNA with the immunoSEQ two-step multiplex PCR at survey-level depth. Synthetic inline TR CDR3 controls covering all V-J pairings were spiked into each PCR to estimate template counts and remove amplification bias. Reads were processed so that amplification and sequencing bias were reduced, and quantification was performed against synthetic TR CDR3 analogs. The paper's data handling went like this. Raw data were processed in ImmunoSEQ Analyzer, with out-of-frame sequences and CDR3s containing stop codons removed, and gene names were assigned according to IMGT nomenclature. Normalized Shannon entropy, defined as 1 minus Pielou's evenness, was used to summarize repertoire diversity. Two TRB sequences were counted as identical only if the two sequences had the same V gene, J gene and CDR3. Public PML clonotypes were defined as CDR3s shared by two or more PML-onset samples but absent from earlier samples, from controls, and from public databases. CDR3 amino acid composition by position was analyzed with Skylign using the observed count method. TCRdb obtained this table from immuneACCESS and retained in-frame rearrangements with V and J assigned. These tables miss some clones; where compared with another copy, unresolved V genes account for less than half of the shortfall, and the remainder is unexplained. V and J calls plus clone size are reproduced from that table; the DNA served to infer D and trimming. In this sample the table shows fewer than 40,000 clones, almost 95% of which occur a single time. The ten largest clones take up around 2.1% of the sample.

CDR1 and CDR2, per the germline V gene, are SNHLY and FYNNEI. From the cysteine up to the phenylalanine, the CDR3 has a length of 14 residues. Only the CDR3 portion is preserved as DNA: 42 bases, with reading frame beginning at the first base. The junction shows trimming of 7 bases on V and 4 bases on J, and the gene matches do not reach 6 bases of it. Interpreted using the paper, the time point label stands for: before natalizumab initiation. Every listed patient had earlier received interferon beta, and every PML patient was female. Blood samples for T0 were taken before the first natalizumab infusion. Isolation of peripheral blood mononuclear cells was performed by Ficoll-Hypaque density gradient centrifugation.

The V gene is TRBV2 and the J gene is TRBJ1-5, and 8 junctional nucleotides match TRBD1. Source material: PBMCs. This TCR was sampled from a man aged 25 to 40 with multiple sclerosis. CDR3 reads: CASTRQGKNQPQHF. The bases read TGTGCCAGCACACGACAGGGGAAGAATCAGCCCCAGCATTTT.